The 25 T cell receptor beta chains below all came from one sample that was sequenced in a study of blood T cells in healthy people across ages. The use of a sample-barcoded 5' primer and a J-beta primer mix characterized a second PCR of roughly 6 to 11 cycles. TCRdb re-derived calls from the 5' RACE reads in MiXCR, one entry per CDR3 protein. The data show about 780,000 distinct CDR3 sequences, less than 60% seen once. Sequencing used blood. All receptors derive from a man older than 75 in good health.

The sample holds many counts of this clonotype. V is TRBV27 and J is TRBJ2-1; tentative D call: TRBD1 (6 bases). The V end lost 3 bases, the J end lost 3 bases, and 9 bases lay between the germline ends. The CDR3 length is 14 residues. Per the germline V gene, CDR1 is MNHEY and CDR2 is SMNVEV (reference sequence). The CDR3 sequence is CASSLDSFYNEQFF. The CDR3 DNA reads TGTGCCAGCAGTTTGGACAGTTTCTACAATGAGCAGTTCTTC.

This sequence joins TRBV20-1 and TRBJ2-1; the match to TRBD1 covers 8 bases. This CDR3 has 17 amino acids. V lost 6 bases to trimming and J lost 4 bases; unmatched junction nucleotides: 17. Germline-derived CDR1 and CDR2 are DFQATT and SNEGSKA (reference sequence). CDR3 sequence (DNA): TGCAGTGCACAGAACAGGGGGAAGATAGGGTCGTACAATGAGCAGTTCTTC. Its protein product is CSAQNRGKIGSYNEQFF.

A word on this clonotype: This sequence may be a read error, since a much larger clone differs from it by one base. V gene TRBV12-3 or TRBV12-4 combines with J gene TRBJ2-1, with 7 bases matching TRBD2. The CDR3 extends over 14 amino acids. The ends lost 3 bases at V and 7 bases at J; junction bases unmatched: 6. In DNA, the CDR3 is TGTGCCAGCAGTTTTAGAGGGAGGGGTAATGAGCAGTTCTTC. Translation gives CASSFRGRGNEQFF.

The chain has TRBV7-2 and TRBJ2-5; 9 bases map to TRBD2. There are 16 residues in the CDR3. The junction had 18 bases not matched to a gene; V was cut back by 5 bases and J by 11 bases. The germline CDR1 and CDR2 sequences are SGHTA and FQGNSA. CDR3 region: CASSAYSGRAYNEQYF. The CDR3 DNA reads TGTGCCAGCAGCGCCTATAGCGGGAGAGCCTACAATGAGCAGTACTTC.

The CDR3 region is CASSAAGTSNTEAFF. CDR3 in DNA: TGTGCCAGCAGTGCCGCCGGGACATCGAACACTGAAGCTTTCTTT. V usage is TRBV6-1 and J usage is TRBJ1-1, with D maybe TRBD1 (6 bases). This CDR3 is built from 15 residues. Germline CDR1 is MNHNS and CDR2 is SASEGT. The ends were cut back, 4 bases at V and 1 base at J, with 13 bases in the middle.

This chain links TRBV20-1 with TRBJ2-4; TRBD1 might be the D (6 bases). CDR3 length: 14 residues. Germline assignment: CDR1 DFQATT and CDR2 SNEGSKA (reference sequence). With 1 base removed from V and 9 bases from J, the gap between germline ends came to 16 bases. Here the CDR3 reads CSARVNRAGGIQYF. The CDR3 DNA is TGCAGTGCTAGAGTAAACAGGGCAGGCGGCATTCAGTACTTC.

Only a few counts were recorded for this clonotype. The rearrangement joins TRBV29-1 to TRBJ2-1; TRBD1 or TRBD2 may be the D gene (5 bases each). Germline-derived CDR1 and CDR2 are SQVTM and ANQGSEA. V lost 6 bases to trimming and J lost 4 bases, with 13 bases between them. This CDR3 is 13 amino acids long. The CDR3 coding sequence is TGCAGCGTCCGGGACCCCGGTTACAATGAGCAGTTCTTC. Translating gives CSVRDPGYNEQFF.

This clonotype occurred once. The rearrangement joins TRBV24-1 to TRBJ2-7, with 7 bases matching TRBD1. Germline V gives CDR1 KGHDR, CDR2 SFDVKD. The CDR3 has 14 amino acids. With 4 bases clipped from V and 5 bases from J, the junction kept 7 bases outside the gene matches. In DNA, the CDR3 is TGTGCCACCAGTGAGAGGGGGCGCGGCGACGAGCAGTACTTC. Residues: CATSERGRGDEQYF.

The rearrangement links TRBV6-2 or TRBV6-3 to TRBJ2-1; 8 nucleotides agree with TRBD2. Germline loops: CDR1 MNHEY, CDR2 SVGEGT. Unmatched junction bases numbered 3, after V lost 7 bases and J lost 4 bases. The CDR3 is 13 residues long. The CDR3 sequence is CASIPSGYNEQFF. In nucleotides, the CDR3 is TGTGCCAGCATTCCTAGCGGGTACAATGAGCAGTTCTTC.

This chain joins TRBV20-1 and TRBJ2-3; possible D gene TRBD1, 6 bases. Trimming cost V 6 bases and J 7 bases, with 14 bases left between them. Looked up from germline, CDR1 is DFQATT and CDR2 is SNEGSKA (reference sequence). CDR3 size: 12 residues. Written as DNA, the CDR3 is TGCAGTGCAAACACAGGGTGGAATACGCAGTATTTT. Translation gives CSANTGWNTQYF.

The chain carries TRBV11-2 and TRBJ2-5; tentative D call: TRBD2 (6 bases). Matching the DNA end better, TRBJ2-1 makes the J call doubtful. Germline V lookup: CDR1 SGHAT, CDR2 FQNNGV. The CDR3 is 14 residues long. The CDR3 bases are TGTGCCAGCAGCCATCTAGCGAACCAAGAGACCCAGTTCTTC. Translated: CASSHLANQETQFF.

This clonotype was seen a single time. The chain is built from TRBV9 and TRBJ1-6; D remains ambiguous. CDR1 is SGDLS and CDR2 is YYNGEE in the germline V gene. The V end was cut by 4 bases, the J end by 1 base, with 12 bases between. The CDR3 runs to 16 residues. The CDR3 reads CASSPTTGSYNSPLHF. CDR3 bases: TGTGCCAGCAGCCCTACTACTGGGTCCTATAATTCACCCCTCCACTTT.

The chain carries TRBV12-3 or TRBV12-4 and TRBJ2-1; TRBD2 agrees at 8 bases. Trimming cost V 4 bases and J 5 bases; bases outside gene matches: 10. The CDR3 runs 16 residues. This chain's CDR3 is CASSSPGLVGHNEQFF. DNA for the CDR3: TGTGCCAGCAGTTCTCCGGGACTAGTGGGCCACAATGAGCAGTTCTTC.

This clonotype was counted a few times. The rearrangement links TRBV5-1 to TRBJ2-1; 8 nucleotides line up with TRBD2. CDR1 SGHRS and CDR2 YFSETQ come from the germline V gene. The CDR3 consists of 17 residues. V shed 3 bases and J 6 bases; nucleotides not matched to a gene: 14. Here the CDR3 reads CASSYLGGRTRANEQFF. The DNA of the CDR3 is TGCGCCAGCAGCTACTTGGGCGGGAGGACGCGGGCCAATGAGCAGTTCTTC. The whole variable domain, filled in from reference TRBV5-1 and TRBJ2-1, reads KAGVTQTPRYLIKTRGQQVTLSCSPISGHRSVSWYQQTPGQGLQFLFEYFSETQRNKGNFPGRFSGRQFSNSRSEMNVSTLELGDSALYLCASSYLGGRTRANEQFFGPGTRLTVL.

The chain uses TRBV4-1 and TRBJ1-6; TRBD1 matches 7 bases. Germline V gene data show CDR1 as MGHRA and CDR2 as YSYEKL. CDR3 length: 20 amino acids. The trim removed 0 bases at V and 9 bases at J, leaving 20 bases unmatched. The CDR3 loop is CASSQDAQGGLTAGGSPLHF. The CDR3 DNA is TGCGCCAGCAGCCAAGATGCCCAGGGGGGACTGACTGCAGGGGGTTCACCCCTCCACTTT.

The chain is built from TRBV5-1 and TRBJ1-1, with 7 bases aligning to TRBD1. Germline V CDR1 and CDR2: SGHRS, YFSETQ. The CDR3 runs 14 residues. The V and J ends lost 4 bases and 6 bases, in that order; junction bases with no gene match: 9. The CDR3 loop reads CASSVPSGGAEAFF. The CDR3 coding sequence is TGCGCCAGCAGCGTCCCCTCAGGGGGGGCTGAAGCTTTCTTT. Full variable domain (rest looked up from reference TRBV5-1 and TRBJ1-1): KAGVTQTPRYLIKTRGQQVTLSCSPISGHRSVSWYQQTPGQGLQFLFEYFSETQRNKGNFPGRFSGRQFSNSRSEMNVSTLELGDSALYLCASSVPSGGAEAFFGQGTRLTVV.

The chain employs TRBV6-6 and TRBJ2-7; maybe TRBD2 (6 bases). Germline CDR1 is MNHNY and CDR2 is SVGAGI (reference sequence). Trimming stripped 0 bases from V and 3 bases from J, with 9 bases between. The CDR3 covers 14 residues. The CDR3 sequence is CASSYSAGFYEQYF. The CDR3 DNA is TGTGCCAGCAGTTACTCCGCGGGGTTCTACGAGCAGTACTTC.

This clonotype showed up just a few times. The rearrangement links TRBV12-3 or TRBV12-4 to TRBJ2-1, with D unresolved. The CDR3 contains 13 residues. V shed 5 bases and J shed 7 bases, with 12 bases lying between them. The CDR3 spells CASSLLLGNEQFF. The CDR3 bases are TGTGCCAGCAGTCTCCTTTTGGGAAATGAGCAGTTCTTC.

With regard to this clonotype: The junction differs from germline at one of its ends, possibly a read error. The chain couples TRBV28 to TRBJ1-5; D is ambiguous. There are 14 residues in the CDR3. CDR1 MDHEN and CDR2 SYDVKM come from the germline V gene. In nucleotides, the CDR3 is TGTGCCGGCAGTTTTCGGGTCAGCAATCAGCCCCAGCATTTT. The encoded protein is CAGSFRVSNQPQHF.

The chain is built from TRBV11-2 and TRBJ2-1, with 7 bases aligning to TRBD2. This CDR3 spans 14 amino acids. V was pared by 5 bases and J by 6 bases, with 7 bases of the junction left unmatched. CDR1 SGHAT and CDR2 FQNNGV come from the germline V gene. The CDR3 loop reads CASSRRERGNEQFF. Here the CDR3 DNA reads TGTGCCAGCAGCCGCAGGGAGCGGGGCAATGAGCAGTTCTTC.

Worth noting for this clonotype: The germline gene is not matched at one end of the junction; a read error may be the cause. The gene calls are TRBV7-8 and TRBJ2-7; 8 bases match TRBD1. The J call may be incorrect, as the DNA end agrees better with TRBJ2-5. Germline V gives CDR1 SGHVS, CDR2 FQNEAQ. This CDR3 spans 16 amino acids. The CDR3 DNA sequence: TGTGCCTGCAGCTTAGAGGGGGCAGGGGGCCAGGAGACCCAGTACTTC. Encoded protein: CACSLEGAGGQETQYF.

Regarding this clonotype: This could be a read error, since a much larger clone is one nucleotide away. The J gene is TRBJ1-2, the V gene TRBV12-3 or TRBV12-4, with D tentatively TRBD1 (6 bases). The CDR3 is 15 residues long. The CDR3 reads CASSLAGGRTYDYTF. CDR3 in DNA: TGTGCCAGCAGTTTAGCGGGGGGGCGAACCTATGACTACACCTTC.

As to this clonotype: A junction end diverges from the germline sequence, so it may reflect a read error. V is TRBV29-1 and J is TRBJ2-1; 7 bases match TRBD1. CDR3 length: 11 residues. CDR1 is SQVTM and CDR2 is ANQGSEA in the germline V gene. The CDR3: CSVENYRGRFF. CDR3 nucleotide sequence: TGCAGTGTTGAGAATTACAGGGGTCGGTTCTTC.

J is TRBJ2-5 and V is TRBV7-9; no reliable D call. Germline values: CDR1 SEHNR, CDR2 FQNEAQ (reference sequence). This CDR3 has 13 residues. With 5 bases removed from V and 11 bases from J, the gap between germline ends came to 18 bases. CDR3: CASSADAYNEQYF. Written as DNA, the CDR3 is TGTGCCAGCAGCGCCGACGCTTACAATGAGCAGTACTTC.

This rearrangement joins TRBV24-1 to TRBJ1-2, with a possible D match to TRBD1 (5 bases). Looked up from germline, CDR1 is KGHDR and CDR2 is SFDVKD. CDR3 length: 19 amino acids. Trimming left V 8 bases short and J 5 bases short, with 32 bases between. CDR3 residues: CATTGPRGQGVRGLYGYTF. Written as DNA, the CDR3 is TGTGCCACCACGGGGCCTCGGGGCCAGGGAGTGCGGGGTTTATATGGCTACACCTTC.